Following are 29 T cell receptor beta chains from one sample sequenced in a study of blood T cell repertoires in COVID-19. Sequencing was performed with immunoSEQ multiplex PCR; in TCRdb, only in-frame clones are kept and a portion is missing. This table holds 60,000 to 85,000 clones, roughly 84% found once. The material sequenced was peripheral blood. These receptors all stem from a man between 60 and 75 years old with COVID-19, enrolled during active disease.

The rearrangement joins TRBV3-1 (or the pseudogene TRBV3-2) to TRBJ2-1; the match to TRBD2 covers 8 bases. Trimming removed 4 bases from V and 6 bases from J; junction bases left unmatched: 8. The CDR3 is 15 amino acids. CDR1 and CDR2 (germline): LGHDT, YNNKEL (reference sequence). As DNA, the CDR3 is TGTGCCAGCAGCCCGATTAGCGGGAATAGCAATGAGCAGTTCTTC. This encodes CASSPISGNSNEQFF.

The CDR3 spells CASSSALAGGSQDTQYF. The CDR3 region has the DNA TGTGCCAGCAGCTCCGCACTAGCGGGAGGGTCCCAAGATACGCAGTATTTT. This chain connects TRBV5-4 to TRBJ2-3; 13 bases map to TRBD2. Germline V lookup: CDR1 SGHNT, CDR2 YYREEE (reference sequence). The junction had 9 bases not matched to a gene; V was cut back by 3 bases and J by 5 bases. This CDR3 spans 17 amino acids.

Written as DNA, the CDR3 is TGTGCCAGCAGCACAGACATGGTAAGGAATGAGCAGTTCTTC. Protein product: CASSTDMVRNEQFF. The rearrangement links TRBV9 to TRBJ2-1; D call uncertain. CDR1 and CDR2 from the germline V gene are SGDLS and YYNGEE. V lost 4 bases, J lost 7 bases, and 15 bases lay in between. There are 14 residues in the CDR3.

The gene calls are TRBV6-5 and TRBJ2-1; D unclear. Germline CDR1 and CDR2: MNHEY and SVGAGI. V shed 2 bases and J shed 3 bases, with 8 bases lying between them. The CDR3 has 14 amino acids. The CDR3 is CASSYIGDYNEQFF. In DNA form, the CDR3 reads TGTGCCAGCAGTTACATAGGAGACTACAATGAGCAGTTCTTC.

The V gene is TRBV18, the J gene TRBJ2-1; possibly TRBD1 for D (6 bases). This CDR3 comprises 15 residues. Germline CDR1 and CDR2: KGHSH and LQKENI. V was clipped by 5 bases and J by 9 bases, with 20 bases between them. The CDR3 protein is CASSDTGWGRGEQFF. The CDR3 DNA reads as TGTGCCAGCTCAGATACAGGGTGGGGACGTGGTGAGCAGTTCTTC.

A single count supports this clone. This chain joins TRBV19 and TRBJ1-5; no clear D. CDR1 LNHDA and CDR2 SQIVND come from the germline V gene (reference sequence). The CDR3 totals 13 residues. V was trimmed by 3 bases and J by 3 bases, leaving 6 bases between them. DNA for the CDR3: TGTGCCAGTAGTATTTCCATCAATCAGCCCCAGCATTTT. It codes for CASSISINQPQHF.

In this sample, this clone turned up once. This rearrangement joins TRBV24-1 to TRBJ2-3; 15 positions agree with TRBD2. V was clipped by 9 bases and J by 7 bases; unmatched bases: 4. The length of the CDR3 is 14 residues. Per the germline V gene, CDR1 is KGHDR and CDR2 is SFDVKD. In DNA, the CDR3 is TGTGCCACCCGGACTAGCGGGGGGGCCTATACGCAGTATTTT. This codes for CATRTSGGAYTQYF.

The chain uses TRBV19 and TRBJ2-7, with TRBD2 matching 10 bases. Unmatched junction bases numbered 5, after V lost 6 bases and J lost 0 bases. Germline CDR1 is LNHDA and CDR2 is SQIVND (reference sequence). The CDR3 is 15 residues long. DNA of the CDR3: TGTGCCAGTAGGACCTCTAGCGGGAGCTCCTACGAGCAGTACTTC. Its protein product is CASRTSSGSSYEQYF.

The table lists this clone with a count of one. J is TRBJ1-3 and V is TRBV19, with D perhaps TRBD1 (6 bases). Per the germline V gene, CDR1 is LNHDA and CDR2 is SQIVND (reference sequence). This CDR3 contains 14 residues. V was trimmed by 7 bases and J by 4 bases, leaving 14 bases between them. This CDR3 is CASNLRTEGNTIYF. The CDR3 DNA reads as TGTGCCAGTAACCTTCGGACAGAGGGAAACACCATATATTTT. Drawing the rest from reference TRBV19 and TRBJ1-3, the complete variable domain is DGGITQSPKYLFRKEGQNVTLSCEQNLNHDAMYWYRQDPGQGLRLIYYSQIVNDFQKGDIAEGYSVSREKKESFPLTVTSAQKNPTAFYLCASNLRTEGNTIYFGEGSWLTVV.

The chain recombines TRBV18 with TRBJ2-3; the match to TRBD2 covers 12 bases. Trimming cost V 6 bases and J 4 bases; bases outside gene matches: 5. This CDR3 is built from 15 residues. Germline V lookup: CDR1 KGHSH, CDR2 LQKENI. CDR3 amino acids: CASSPGLAGSDTQYF. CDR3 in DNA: TGTGCCAGCTCTCCAGGACTAGCGGGGTCAGATACGCAGTATTTT.

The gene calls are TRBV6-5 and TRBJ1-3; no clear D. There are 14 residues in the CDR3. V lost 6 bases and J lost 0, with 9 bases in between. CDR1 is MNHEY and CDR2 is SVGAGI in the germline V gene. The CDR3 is CASRAWSSGNTIYF. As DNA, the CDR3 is TGTGCCAGCAGGGCGTGGAGCTCTGGAAACACCATATATTTT.

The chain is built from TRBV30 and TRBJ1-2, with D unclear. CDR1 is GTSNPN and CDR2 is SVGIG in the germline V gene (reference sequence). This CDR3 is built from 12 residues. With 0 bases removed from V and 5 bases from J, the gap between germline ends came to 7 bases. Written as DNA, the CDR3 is TGTGCCTGGAGTGTTACCAGTTATGGCTACACCTTC. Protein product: CAWSVTSYGYTF.

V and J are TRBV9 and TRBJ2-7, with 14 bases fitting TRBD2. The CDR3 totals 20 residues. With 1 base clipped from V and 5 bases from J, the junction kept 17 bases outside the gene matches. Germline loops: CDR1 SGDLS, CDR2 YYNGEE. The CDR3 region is CASSVWGPLGTSGSVNEQYF. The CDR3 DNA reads TGTGCCAGCAGCGTATGGGGGCCTCTCGGGACTAGCGGGAGTGTCAACGAGCAGTACTTC.

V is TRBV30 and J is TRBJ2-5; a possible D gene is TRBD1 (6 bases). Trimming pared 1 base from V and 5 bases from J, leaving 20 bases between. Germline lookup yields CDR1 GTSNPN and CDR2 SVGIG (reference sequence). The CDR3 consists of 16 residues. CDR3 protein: CAWSEGSLGAMETQYF. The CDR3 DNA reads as TGTGCCTGGAGTGAGGGCTCTCTGGGGGCTATGGAGACCCAGTACTTC.

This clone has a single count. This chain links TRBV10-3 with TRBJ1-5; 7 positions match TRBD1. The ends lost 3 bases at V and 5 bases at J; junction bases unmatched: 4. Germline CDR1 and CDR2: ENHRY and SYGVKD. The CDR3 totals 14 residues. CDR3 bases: TGTGCCATCAGTGAAAACGGACAGGATCAGCCCCAGCATTTT. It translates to CAISENGQDQPQHF.

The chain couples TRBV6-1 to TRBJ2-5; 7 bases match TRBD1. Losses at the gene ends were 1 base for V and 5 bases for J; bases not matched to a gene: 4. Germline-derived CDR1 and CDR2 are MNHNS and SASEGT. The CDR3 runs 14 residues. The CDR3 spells CASSEGTGWETQYF. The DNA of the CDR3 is TGTGCCAGCAGTGAAGGGACAGGCTGGGAGACCCAGTACTTC.

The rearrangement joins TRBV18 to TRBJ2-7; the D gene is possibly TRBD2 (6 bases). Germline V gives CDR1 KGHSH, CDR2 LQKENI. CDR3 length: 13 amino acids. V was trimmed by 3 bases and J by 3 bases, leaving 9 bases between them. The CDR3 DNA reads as TGTGCCAGCTCACCTAGGAGGGACTACGAGCAGTACTTC. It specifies CASSPRRDYEQYF. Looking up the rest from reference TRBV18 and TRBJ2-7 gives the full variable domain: NAGVMQNPRHLVRRRGQEARLRCSPMKGHSHVYWYRQLPEEGLKFMVYLQKENIIDESGMPKERFSAEFPKEGPSILRIQQVVRGDSAAYFCASSPRRDYEQYFGPGTRLTVT.

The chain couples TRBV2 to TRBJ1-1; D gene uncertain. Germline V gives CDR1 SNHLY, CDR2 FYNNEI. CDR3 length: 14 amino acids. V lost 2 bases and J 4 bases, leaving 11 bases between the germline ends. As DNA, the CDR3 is TGTGCCAGCAGTGAAAGTGTGGGAGGCACTGAAGCTTTCTTT. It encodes CASSESVGGTEAFF.

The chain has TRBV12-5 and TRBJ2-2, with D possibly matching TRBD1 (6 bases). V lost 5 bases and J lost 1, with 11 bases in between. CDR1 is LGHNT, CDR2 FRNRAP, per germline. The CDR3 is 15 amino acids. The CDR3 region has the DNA TGTGCTAGTGGTGGGGGCTCGCTGAACACCGGGGAGCTGTTTTTT. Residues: CASGGGSLNTGELFF. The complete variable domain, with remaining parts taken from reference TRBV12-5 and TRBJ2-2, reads DARVTQTPRHKVTEMGQEVTMRCQPILGHNTVFWYRQTMMQGLELLAYFRNRAPLDDSGMPKDRFSAEMPDATLATLKIQPSEPRDSAVYFCASGGGSLNTGELFFGEGSRLTVL.

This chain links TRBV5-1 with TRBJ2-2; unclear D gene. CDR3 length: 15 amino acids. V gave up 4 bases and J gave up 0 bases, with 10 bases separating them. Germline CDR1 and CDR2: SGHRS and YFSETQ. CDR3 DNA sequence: TGCGCCAGCAGCCCCCCGACTGCGAACACCGGGGAGCTGTTTTTT. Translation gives CASSPPTANTGELFF.

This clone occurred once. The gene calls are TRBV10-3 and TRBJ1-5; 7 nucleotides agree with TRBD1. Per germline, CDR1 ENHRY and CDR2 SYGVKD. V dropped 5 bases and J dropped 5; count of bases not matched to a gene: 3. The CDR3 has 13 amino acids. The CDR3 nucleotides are TGTGCCATCAGTACGCAGGGGGATCAGCCCCAGCATTTT. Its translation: CAISTQGDQPQHF.

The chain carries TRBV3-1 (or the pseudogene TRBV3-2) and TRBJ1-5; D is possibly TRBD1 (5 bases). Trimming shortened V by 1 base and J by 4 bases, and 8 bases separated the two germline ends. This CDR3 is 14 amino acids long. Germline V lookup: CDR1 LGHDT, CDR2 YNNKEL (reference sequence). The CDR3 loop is CASSQGTGNQPQHF. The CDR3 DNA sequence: TGTGCCAGCAGCCAAGGCACAGGAAATCAGCCCCAGCATTTT.

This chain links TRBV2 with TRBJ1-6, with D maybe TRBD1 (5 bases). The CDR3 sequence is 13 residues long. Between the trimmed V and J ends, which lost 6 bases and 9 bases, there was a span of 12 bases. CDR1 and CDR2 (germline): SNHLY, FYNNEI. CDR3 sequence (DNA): TGTGCCAGCAGAGGGGTATACGTTTCACCCCTCCACTTT. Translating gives CASRGVYVSPLHF. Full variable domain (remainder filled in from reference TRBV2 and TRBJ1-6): EPEVTQTPSHQVTQMGQEVILRCVPISNHLYFYWYRQILGQKVEFLVSFYNNEISEKSEIFDDQFSVERPDGSNFTLKIRSTKLEDSAMYFCASRGVYVSPLHFGNGTRLTVT.

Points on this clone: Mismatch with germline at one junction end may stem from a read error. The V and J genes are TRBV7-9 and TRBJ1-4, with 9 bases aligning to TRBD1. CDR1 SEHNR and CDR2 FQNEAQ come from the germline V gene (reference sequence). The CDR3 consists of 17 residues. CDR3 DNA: TGTGCCAGCAGCGGGAGGGACAGGGAAGAGTCTAAGGAAAAACTGTTTTTT. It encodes CASSGRDREESKEKLFF.

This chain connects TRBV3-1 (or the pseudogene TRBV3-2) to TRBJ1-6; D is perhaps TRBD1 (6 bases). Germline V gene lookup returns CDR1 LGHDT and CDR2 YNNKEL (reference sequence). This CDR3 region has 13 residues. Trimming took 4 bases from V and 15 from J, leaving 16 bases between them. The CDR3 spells CASSPPGGNGLHF. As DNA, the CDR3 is TGTGCCAGCAGCCCCCCGGGGGGCAACGGCCTCCACTTT.

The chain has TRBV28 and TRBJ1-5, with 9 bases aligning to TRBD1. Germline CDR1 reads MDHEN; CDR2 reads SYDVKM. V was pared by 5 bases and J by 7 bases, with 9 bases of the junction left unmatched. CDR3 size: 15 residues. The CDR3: CASSTPGTGYQPQHF. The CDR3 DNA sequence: TGTGCCAGCAGTACCCCCGGGACAGGGTACCAGCCCCAGCATTTT.

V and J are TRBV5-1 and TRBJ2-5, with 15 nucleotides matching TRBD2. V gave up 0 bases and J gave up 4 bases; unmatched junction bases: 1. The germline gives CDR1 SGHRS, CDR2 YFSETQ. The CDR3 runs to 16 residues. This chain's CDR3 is CASSLEGLAGGETQYF. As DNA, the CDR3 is TGCGCCAGCAGCTTGGAGGGACTAGCGGGAGGAGAGACCCAGTACTTC.

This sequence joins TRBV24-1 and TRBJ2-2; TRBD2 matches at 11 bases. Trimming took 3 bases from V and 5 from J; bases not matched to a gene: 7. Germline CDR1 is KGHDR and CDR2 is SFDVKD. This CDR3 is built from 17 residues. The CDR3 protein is CATSDPPSGRSTGELFF. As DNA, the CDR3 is TGTGCCACCAGTGATCCGCCTAGCGGGAGGAGTACCGGGGAGCTGTTTTTT.

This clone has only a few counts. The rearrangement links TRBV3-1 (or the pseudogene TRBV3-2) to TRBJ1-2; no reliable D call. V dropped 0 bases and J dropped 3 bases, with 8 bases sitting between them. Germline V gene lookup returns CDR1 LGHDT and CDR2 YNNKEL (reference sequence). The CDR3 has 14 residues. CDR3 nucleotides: TGTGCCAGCAGCCAAGACGTCGGGGACTATGGCTACACCTTC. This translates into CASSQDVGDYGYTF.